Below, 32 T cell receptor beta chains from the same sample are listed, as sequenced in a study of CD4 T cells in relation to SARS-CoV-2 and coronaviruses. These receptors' targets are unknown. Profiling relied on immunoSEQ multiplex PCR, and the TCRdb table lists in-frame clones only, not all of them. The sample shows 35,000 to 45,000 clones, roughly 80% of them seen only once. Sequencing was carried out using naive CD4+ T cells from PBMCs, cultured in vitro. Subset of the sample: naive CD4+ T cells isolated by negative enrichment. The receptors here all came from an adult with COVID-19.

The rearrangement links TRBV5-4 to TRBJ2-2; D is undetermined. Between the trimmed V and J ends, which lost 1 base and 1 base, there was a span of 5 bases. Germline CDR1 reads SGHNT; CDR2 reads YYREEE (reference sequence). There are 14 residues in the CDR3. The chain's CDR3 is CASSLRENTGELFF. CDR3 nucleotide sequence: TGTGCCAGCAGCTTGCGCGAGAACACCGGGGAGCTGTTTTTT.

The table lists this clone with a count of one. This chain links TRBV7-2 with TRBJ2-1; either TRBD1 or TRBD2 may fit D (6 bases each). Germline lookup yields CDR1 SGHTA and CDR2 FQGNSA. Trimming removed 6 bases at V and 2 bases at J, with 14 bases between. The CDR3 loop spans 15 amino acids. The chain's CDR3 is CASSYRAGTYNEQFF. CDR3 sequence (DNA): TGTGCCAGCAGTTACAGGGCGGGGACCTACAATGAGCAGTTCTTC.

The chain joins TRBV5-4 to TRBJ2-7, with TRBD2 as a possible D gene (6 bases). CDR3 length: 13 amino acids. Germline values: CDR1 SGHNT, CDR2 YYREEE (reference sequence). V dropped 4 bases and J dropped 4 bases, with 12 bases sitting between them. The CDR3 DNA follows: TGTGCCAGCAGCGCGGGAATTATTTACGAGCAGTACTTC. Its translation is CASSAGIIYEQYF. The variable domain in full, with the rest retrieved from reference TRBV5-4 and TRBJ2-7, is ETGVTQSPTHLIKTRGQQVTLRCSSQSGHNTVSWYQQALGQGPQFIFQYYREEENGRGNFPPRFSGLQFPNYSSELNVNALELDDSALYLCASSAGIIYEQYFGPGTRLTVT.

In DNA, the CDR3 is TGTGCCAGCCGGACAGGGGGTTCTTCCGGCTACACCTTC. This encodes CASRTGGSSGYTF. The V and J genes are TRBV25-1 and TRBJ1-2, with 10 bases matching TRBD1. The CDR3 extends over 13 amino acids. The V segment lost 8 bases and the J segment 8 bases; nucleotides outside the gene matches: 8. Germline V gives CDR1 MGHDK, CDR2 SYGVNS.

The rearrangement uses TRBV2 and TRBJ2-5, with 7 bases identical to TRBD2. J was trimmed by 4 bases and V by 7 bases; bases with no gene match: 9. Germline CDR1 is SNHLY and CDR2 is FYNNEI. The CDR3 covers 14 residues. The CDR3 sequence is CASNPSAGRETQYF. The CDR3 DNA is TGTGCCAGCAACCCCTCAGCGGGACGAGAGACCCAGTACTTC.

The CDR3 nucleotides read TGTGCCAGCAGTCCCGACAGGGGCGGTGAAAAACTGTTTTTT. Encoded protein: CASSPDRGGEKLFF. The rearrangement joins TRBV2 to TRBJ1-4; 8 nucleotides match TRBD1. This CDR3 contains 14 residues. V was pared by 5 bases and J by 7 bases, with 6 bases of the junction left unmatched. Germline V gene data show CDR1 as SNHLY and CDR2 as FYNNEI.

The chain uses TRBV6-5 and TRBJ2-7; tentatively, D is TRBD1 or TRBD2 (5 bases each). The V end lost 2 bases, the J end lost 4 bases, and 9 bases lay between the germline ends. CDR1 is MNHEY and CDR2 is SVGAGI in the germline V gene. The CDR3 has 13 amino acids. The CDR3 spells CASSYGTDYEQYF. Here the CDR3 DNA reads TGTGCCAGCAGTTACGGGACGGATTACGAGCAGTACTTC.

This chain links TRBV12-3 or TRBV12-4 with TRBJ1-5; TRBD1 might be the D (5 bases). The CDR3 runs to 13 residues. V lost 4 bases and J 4 bases, leaving 8 bases between the germline ends. The CDR3 DNA follows: TGTGCCAGCAGTTCGGGGGGGAATCAGCCCCAGCATTTT. Its protein product is CASSSGGNQPQHF.

This chain links TRBV19 with TRBJ1-1; maybe TRBD1 (5 bases). V was shortened by 5 bases and J by 1 base, with 14 bases between the two germline ends. Germline CDR1 LNHDA, CDR2 SQIVND (reference sequence). CDR3 length: 15 residues. Written as DNA, the CDR3 is TGTGCCAGTAGTTGGGGTGGACAAGGGAACACTGAAGCTTTCTTT. This sequence encodes CASSWGGQGNTEAFF. Drawing the rest from reference TRBV19 and TRBJ1-1, the complete variable domain is DGGITQSPKYLFRKEGQNVTLSCEQNLNHDAMYWYRQDPGQGLRLIYYSQIVNDFQKGDIAEGYSVSREKKESFPLTVTSAQKNPTAFYLCASSWGGQGNTEAFFGQGTRLTVV.

The rearrangement uses TRBV12-2 and TRBJ1-5. TRBV12-2 is a known pseudogene. This CDR3 has 17 amino acids. In DNA, the CDR3 is TGTGCAAGTCGCTTAGTGGGATGTCAGGTTAATTACCAGCCCCAGCATTTT. Protein product: CASRLVGCQVNYQPQHF.

The rearrangement joins TRBV5-1 to TRBJ2-7; 9 nucleotides agree with TRBD1. The CDR3 extends over 15 amino acids. The J segment lost 5 bases and the V segment lost 0 bases, leaving 6 bases of the junction unmatched. Per germline, CDR1 SGHRS and CDR2 YFSETQ. CDR3 nucleotides: TGCGCCAGCAGCTTGGGAGGACAGGGGTTCCACGAGCAGTACTTC. It encodes CASSLGGQGFHEQYF.

The chain is built from TRBV3-1 (or the pseudogene TRBV3-2) and TRBJ2-1, with 7 bases fitting TRBD2. The V gene end was trimmed by 5 bases and the J gene end by 8 bases; junction bases not matched to a gene: 15. Germline values: CDR1 LGHDT, CDR2 YNNKEL (reference sequence). This CDR3 is 16 amino acids long. The CDR3 region is CASSVRGGRARDEQFF. In DNA form, the CDR3 reads TGTGCCAGCAGCGTTCGAGGAGGGAGGGCTCGTGATGAGCAGTTCTTC.

This chain links TRBV9 with TRBJ2-1; D is unclear. Germline V CDR1 and CDR2: SGDLS, YYNGEE. V lost 2 bases and J 7 bases, leaving 13 bases between the germline ends. The CDR3 is made up of 14 amino acids. Here the CDR3 reads CASSVKLAPNEQFF. CDR3 sequence (DNA): TGTGCCAGCAGCGTTAAGTTAGCTCCGAATGAGCAGTTCTTC.

This clone was found a few times. The rearrangement uses TRBV19 and TRBJ1-1; D not resolved. This CDR3 is built from 14 residues. Germline V lookup: CDR1 LNHDA, CDR2 SQIVND (reference sequence). V gave up 7 bases and J gave up 4 bases, with 16 bases separating them. CDR3 coding DNA: TGTGCCAGTACCAAACTTGGGTCGAGCACTGAAGCTTTCTTT. It yields the protein CASTKLGSSTEAFF.

The chain joins TRBV13 to TRBJ1-2; D ambiguous. Germline loops: CDR1 PRHDT, CDR2 FYEKMQ (reference sequence). The ends were cut back, 7 bases at V and 0 bases at J, with 9 bases in the middle. The length of the CDR3 is 13 residues. The CDR3 sequence is CASIPRANYGYTF. In DNA form, the CDR3 reads TGTGCCAGCATCCCCAGAGCTAACTATGGCTACACCTTC.

This clone appeared once. Here the CDR3 reads CASSSQGGDNQPQHF. In nucleotides, the CDR3 is TGTGCCAGCAGTTCCCAAGGGGGAGACAATCAGCCCCAGCATTTT. The V call is TRBV28, the J call TRBJ1-5; D is possibly TRBD1 (6 bases). CDR1 and CDR2 (germline): MDHEN, SYDVKM. CDR3 length: 15 amino acids. V was shortened by 4 bases and J by 3 bases, with 13 bases between the two germline ends.

This clone was counted between two and nine times. The chain is built from TRBV18 and TRBJ2-1, with D maybe TRBD2 (5 bases). Germline lookup yields CDR1 KGHSH and CDR2 LQKENI. This CDR3 has 14 amino acids. Trimming pared 2 bases from V and 7 bases from J, leaving 12 bases between. This chain's CDR3 is CASSPGFAGNEQFF. The CDR3 DNA follows: TGTGCCAGCTCACCAGGGTTCGCGGGTAATGAGCAGTTCTTC.

This clone was seen a handful of times. V usage is TRBV27 and J usage is TRBJ1-2; 12 positions agree with TRBD1. The ends lost 2 bases at V and 8 bases at J; junction bases unmatched: 9. Germline V gene sequence: CDR1 MNHEY, CDR2 SMNVEV (reference sequence). The CDR3 has 16 amino acids. DNA of the CDR3: TGTGCCAGCAGTTTACTAGGGGACAGGGGGCGAAAGGGCTACACCTTC. It is translated as CASSLLGDRGRKGYTF.

J is TRBJ2-7 and V is TRBV28; possibly TRBD1 for D (5 bases). CDR3 size: 14 residues. Trimming left V 1 base short and J 3 bases short, with 10 bases between. Germline CDR1 MDHEN, CDR2 SYDVKM. For the CDR3, the DNA is TGTGCCAGCAGTTTATTTTCCAGGGACTACGAGCAGTACTTC. Protein sequence: CASSLFSRDYEQYF. Using reference TRBV28 and TRBJ2-7 for the parts outside the CDR3, the full variable domain is DVKVTQSSRYLVKRTGEKVFLECVQDMDHENMFWYRQDPGLGLRLIYFSYDVKMKEKGDIPEGYSVSREKKERFSLILESASTNQTSMYLCASSLFSRDYEQYFGPGTRLTVT.

This clone was found a few times. This rearrangement joins TRBV2 to TRBJ2-1; 14 positions agree with TRBD2. The CDR3 extends over 14 amino acids. V shed 5 bases, J shed 8 bases, and the junction held 2 bases outside the gene matches. CDR1 and CDR2 (germline): SNHLY, FYNNEI. The CDR3 loop is CASSRLAGGHEQFF. The CDR3 DNA reads as TGTGCCAGCAGTCGACTAGCGGGAGGGCATGAGCAGTTCTTC.

The chain joins TRBV29-1 to TRBJ2-5, with D possibly called TRBD1 or TRBD2 (5 bases each). V lost 6 bases, J lost 5 bases, and 13 bases lay in between. There are 12 residues in the CDR3. The germline V gene has CDR1 SQVTM and CDR2 ANQGSEA. The CDR3, as DNA: TGCAGCGTGGGACGGGGAAGGGAGACCCAGTACTTC. It is translated as CSVGRGRETQYF.

This chain uses TRBV19 with TRBJ1-2; weak D call: TRBD1 (6 bases). The CDR3 is made up of 13 amino acids. Germline CDR1 LNHDA, CDR2 SQIVND (reference sequence). Deletions cut 4 bases from V and 4 bases from J, with 10 bases between. CDR3 nucleotides: TGTGCCAGTAGTAAGGAGGACAGCTATGGCTACACCTTC. Translation: CASSKEDSYGYTF.

The chain combines TRBV18 with TRBJ2-1, with 10 nucleotides matching TRBD2. Germline loops: CDR1 KGHSH, CDR2 LQKENI. CDR3 length: 16 amino acids. The trim removed 1 base at V and 6 bases at J, leaving 6 bases unmatched. CDR3 residues: CASSPQTSGIANEQFF. The CDR3 DNA sequence: TGTGCCAGCTCACCACAAACTAGCGGGATAGCCAATGAGCAGTTCTTC. Based on the CDR3 plus reference TRBV18 and TRBJ2-1, the full variable domain is NAGVMQNPRHLVRRRGQEARLRCSPMKGHSHVYWYRQLPEEGLKFMVYLQKENIIDESGMPKERFSAEFPKEGPSILRIQQVVRGDSAAYFCASSPQTSGIANEQFFGPGTRLTVL.

The rearrangement joins TRBV5-1 to TRBJ1-1; 7 bases are shared with TRBD1. The CDR3 sequence is 15 residues long. CDR1 is SGHRS, CDR2 YFSETQ, per germline. V lost 3 bases to trimming and J lost 0 bases; unmatched junction nucleotides: 5. CDR3 DNA sequence: TGCGCCAGCAGCTCCCCTACAGGGGTGAACACTGAAGCTTTCTTT. Protein sequence: CASSSPTGVNTEAFF.

The chain combines TRBV5-4 with TRBJ1-2; TRBD1 might be the D (6 bases). Germline lookup yields CDR1 SGHNT and CDR2 YYREEE (reference sequence). V dropped 0 bases and J dropped 0 bases, with 15 bases sitting between them. This CDR3 spans 17 amino acids. This CDR3 is CASSLARQAPTNYGYTF. CDR3 bases: TGTGCCAGCAGCTTGGCTCGACAGGCGCCGACTAACTATGGCTACACCTTC.

The chain combines TRBV2 with TRBJ1-5, with D maybe TRBD1 (5 bases). Germline CDR1 is SNHLY and CDR2 is FYNNEI. The germline V and J ends were trimmed by 6 bases and 0 bases, with 15 bases remaining between them. CDR3 length equals 16 residues. CDR3 nucleotide sequence: TGTGCCAGCAGCGGCGTGGGACGGGGTAGCAATCAGCCCCAGCATTTT. Protein product: CASSGVGRGSNQPQHF.

The J gene is TRBJ1-4, the V gene TRBV3-1 (or the pseudogene TRBV3-2); no clear D. Germline assignment: CDR1 LGHDT and CDR2 YNNKEL (reference sequence). Trimming left V 5 bases short and J 5 bases short, with 9 bases between. This CDR3 has 13 amino acids. For the CDR3, the DNA is TGTGCCAGCAGCTTTGTTCCCAATGAAAAACTGTTTTTT. Translation gives CASSFVPNEKLFF.

This clone was seen only a few times. The CDR3 is CASSVGLRGFRSGYTF. CDR3 bases: TGTGCCAGCAGCGTAGGACTTCGGGGCTTCCGTAGTGGCTACACCTTC. This chain uses TRBV9 with TRBJ1-2, with D tentatively TRBD1 (5 bases). CDR3 length: 16 residues. The germline gives CDR1 SGDLS, CDR2 YYNGEE. Between the trimmed V and J ends, which lost 0 bases and 7 bases, there was a span of 19 bases.

The V call is TRBV7-8, the J call TRBJ1-5; D gene unclear. The length of the CDR3 is 14 residues. The ends were cut back, 1 base at V and 7 bases at J, with 11 bases in the middle. Germline V gene lookup returns CDR1 SGHVS and CDR2 FQNEAQ. The CDR3: CASSLGRIPQPQHF. For the CDR3, the DNA is TGTGCCAGCAGCTTAGGCCGCATTCCCCAGCCCCAGCATTTT.

The rearrangement uses TRBV12-2 and TRBJ2-2. TRBV12-2 represents a pseudogene. This CDR3 has 15 amino acids. The CDR3 region is CASRSRLQDTGELFF. Written as DNA, the CDR3 is TGTGCAAGTCGCTCGAGACTGCAGGACACCGGGGAGCTGTTTTTT.

The gene calls are TRBV6-1 and TRBJ1-2; maybe TRBD1 (5 bases). The CDR3 is 11 residues long. V was trimmed by 1 base and J by 12 bases, leaving 9 bases between them. Looked up from germline, CDR1 is MNHNS and CDR2 is SASEGT. CDR3 nucleotide sequence: TGTGCCAGCAGTGAAGGATGGGGCGACACCTTC. Amino acid sequence: CASSEGWGDTF.

The chain links TRBV18 to TRBJ2-6, with D unresolved. The V end lost 4 bases, the J end lost 0 bases, and 10 bases lay between the germline ends. Germline loops: CDR1 KGHSH, CDR2 LQKENI. This CDR3 is 16 amino acids long. CDR3 DNA: TGTGCCAGCTCACTAGAAAGAGCCTCTGGGGCCAACGTCCTGACTTTC. Its translation is CASSLERASGANVLTF.